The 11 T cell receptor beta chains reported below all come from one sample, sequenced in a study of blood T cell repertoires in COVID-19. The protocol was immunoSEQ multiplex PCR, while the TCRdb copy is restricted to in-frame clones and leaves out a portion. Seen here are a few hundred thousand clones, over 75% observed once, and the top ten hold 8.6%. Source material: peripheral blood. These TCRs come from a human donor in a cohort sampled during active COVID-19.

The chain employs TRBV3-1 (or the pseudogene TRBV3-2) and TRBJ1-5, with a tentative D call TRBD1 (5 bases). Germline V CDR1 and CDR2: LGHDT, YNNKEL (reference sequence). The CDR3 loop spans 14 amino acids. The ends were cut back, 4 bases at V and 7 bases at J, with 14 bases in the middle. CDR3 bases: TGTGCCAGCAGCCTAGGACAAAGCAGCCAGCCCCAGCATTTT. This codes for CASSLGQSSQPQHF.

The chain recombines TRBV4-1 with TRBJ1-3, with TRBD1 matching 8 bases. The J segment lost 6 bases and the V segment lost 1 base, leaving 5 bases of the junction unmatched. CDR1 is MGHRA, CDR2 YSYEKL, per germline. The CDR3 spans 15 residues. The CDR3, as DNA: TGCGCCAGCAGCCAAGGTGGACAGGGTTTAAACACCATATATTTT. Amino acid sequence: CASSQGGQGLNTIYF.

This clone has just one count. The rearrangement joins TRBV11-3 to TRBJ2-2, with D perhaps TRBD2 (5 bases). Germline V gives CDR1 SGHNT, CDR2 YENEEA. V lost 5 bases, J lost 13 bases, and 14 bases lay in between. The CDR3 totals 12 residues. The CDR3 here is CASSRSGTGLFF. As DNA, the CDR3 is TGTGCCAGCAGCCGGAGCGGTACGGGGCTGTTTTTT.

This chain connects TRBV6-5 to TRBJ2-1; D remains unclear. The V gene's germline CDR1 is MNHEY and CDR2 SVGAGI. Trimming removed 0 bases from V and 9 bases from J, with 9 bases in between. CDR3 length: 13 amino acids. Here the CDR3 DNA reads TGTGCCAGCAGTTACTCTTCGGGTTCTGAGCAGTTCTTC. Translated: CASSYSSGSEQFF.

The CDR3 DNA sequence: TGTGCCAGCAGTTGGCGGGGCTTTGTTACGGAGACCCAGTACTTC. This sequence encodes CASSWRGFVTETQYF. The rearrangement joins TRBV6-5 to TRBJ2-5, with D perhaps matching TRBD2 (6 bases). CDR3 size: 15 residues. Trimming pared 4 bases from V and 5 bases from J, leaving 17 bases between. Germline CDR1 and CDR2: MNHEY and SVGAGI.

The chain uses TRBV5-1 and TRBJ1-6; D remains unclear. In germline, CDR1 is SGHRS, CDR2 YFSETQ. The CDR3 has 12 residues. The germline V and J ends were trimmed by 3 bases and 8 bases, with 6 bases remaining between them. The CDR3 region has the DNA TGCGCCAGCAGCTCTATGGATTCACCCCTCCACTTT. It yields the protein CASSSMDSPLHF.

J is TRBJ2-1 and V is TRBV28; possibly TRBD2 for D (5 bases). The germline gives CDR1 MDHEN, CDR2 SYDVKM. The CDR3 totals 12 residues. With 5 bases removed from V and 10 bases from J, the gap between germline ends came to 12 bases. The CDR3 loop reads CASSRLQREQFF. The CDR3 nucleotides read TGTGCCAGCAGTCGCCTCCAGCGGGAGCAGTTCTTC.

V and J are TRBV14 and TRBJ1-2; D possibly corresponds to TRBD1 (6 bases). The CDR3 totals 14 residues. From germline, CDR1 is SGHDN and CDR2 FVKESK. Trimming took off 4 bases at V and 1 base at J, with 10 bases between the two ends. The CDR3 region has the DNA TGTGCCAGCAGCCCGATGGACAGTAACTATGGCTACACCTTC. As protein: CASSPMDSNYGYTF.

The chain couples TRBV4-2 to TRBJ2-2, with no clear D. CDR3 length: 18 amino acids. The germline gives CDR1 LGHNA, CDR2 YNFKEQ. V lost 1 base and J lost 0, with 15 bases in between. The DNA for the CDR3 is TGTGCCAGCAGCCAAGTTGTAACAGCAAACACGAACACCGGGGAGCTGTTTTTT. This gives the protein CASSQVVTANTNTGELFF.

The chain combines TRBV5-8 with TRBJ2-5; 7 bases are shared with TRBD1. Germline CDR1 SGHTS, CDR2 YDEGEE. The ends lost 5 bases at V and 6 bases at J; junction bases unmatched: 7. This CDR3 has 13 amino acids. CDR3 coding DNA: TGTGCCAGCAGTTTTGACAGGGTGAAGACCCAGTACTTC. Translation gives CASSFDRVKTQYF.

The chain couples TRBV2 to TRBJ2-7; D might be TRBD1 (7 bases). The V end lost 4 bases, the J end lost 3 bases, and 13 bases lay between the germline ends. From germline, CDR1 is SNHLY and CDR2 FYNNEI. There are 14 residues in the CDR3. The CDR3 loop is CASSARGAVYEQYF. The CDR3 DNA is TGTGCCAGCAGTGCCAGGGGGGCCGTCTACGAGCAGTACTTC.